The source of this T cell receptor beta chain is a study of cytomegalovirus exposure and HLA in healthy donors. The PCR used 60 Vbeta and 13 Jbeta primers. Authors' data handling: As a later analysis found, there were 82 million or so unique TCR beta chains, of which approximately 10 million were shared. The data were produced by immunoSEQ multiplex PCR, yet TCRdb's version contains in-frame clones alone and is incomplete. Clone size and V and J calls were adopted from that table, with D and trimming inferred from the DNA. The data hold some 140,000 clones, with roughly three quarters observed a single time. Those who donated were healthy bone marrow donors. The TCR was taken from a man aged 18 to 30 in good health and CMV-seronegative. The sequenced sample consisted of PBMCs.

CDR3 loop: CASSEALTPGGAFF. The CDR3 nucleotides are TGTGCCAGCAGTGAAGCGCTCACCCCAGGTGGAGCTTTCTTT. The chain joins TRBV2 to TRBJ1-1; D ambiguous. This CDR3 is 14 amino acids long. Trimming took off 0 bases at V and 10 bases at J, with 15 bases between the two ends. Germline CDR1 is SNHLY and CDR2 is FYNNEI.